Below, 31 T cell receptor beta chains from the same sample are listed, as sequenced in a study of T cell repertoires in cytomegalovirus infection. TCRdb passed the reads through MiXCR, listing each CDR3 protein once. The sample contains 450,000 to 600,000 distinct CDR3 sequences, 33% of which appear only once. The antigens of these receptors remain unknown. The sample was cultured PBMCs, taken from culture after CMV antigen stimulation. These receptors came from a human donor in good health (CMV status not recorded). Some clones in this sample may be carry-over from other donors' samples.

CDR3 nucleotides: TGCAGTGCTAGAGATTATCGCGGCCCCCGGTGGGAGCAGTACTTC. Translating it yields CSARDYRGPRWEQYF. The chain joins TRBV20-1 to TRBJ2-7, with D unclear. The CDR3 is made up of 15 amino acids. V gave up 0 bases and J gave up 7 bases, with 19 bases separating them. CDR1 is DFQATT and CDR2 is SNEGSKA in the germline V gene (reference sequence).

This clonotype was observed a handful of times. The V gene is TRBV7-9, the J gene TRBJ1-1; a possible D gene is TRBD1 (6 bases). With 11 bases removed from V and 0 bases from J, the gap between germline ends came to 22 bases. The CDR3 extends over 16 amino acids. Germline V lookup: CDR1 SEHNR, CDR2 FQNEAQ (reference sequence). The CDR3: CAAMAGAKKLNTEAFF. CDR3 in DNA: TGTGCCGCAATGGCGGGGGCTAAGAAGCTGAACACTGAAGCTTTCTTT.

The chain employs TRBV2 and TRBJ2-5, with D tentatively TRBD2 (5 bases). Trimming took off 6 bases at V and 7 bases at J, with 12 bases between the two ends. The germline CDR1 and CDR2 sequences are SNHLY and FYNNEI. The CDR3 length is 12 residues. The chain's CDR3 is CASREAFRTQYF. The CDR3 bases are TGTGCCAGCAGGGAGGCCTTTAGGACCCAGTACTTC.

This chain links TRBV6-1 with TRBJ1-1; 7 bases are shared with TRBD1. V lost 8 bases to trimming and J lost 3 bases; unmatched junction nucleotides: 9. CDR1 is MNHNS, CDR2 SASEGT, per germline. The length of the CDR3 is 14 residues. The CDR3 DNA is TGTGCCAGCGGAGAGACAGGGTGGGACACTGAAGCTTTCTTT. Encoded protein: CASGETGWDTEAFF.

This clonotype has only a few counts. The CDR3 DNA reads as TGTGCCAGCAGGGAGGAGTACGGGGAGCTGTTTTTT. This gives the protein CASREEYGELFF. V and J are TRBV6-5 and TRBJ2-2; perhaps TRBD2 as D (5 bases). Germline V CDR1 and CDR2: MNHEY, SVGAGI. The length of the CDR3 is 12 residues. With 6 bases removed from V and 7 bases from J, the gap between germline ends came to 9 bases.

The rearrangement links TRBV7-1 to TRBJ2-5; the D gene could be TRBD1 or TRBD2 (5 bases each). TRBV7-1 belongs to the ORF category, with a function that is uncertain. This CDR3 comprises 15 residues. V lost 4 bases and J lost 10, with 22 bases in between. CDR3 in amino acids: CASSYPPGQGRSQYF. The CDR3 DNA reads as TGTGCCAGCAGCTATCCGCCGGGGCAGGGAAGAAGCCAGTACTTC.

This clonotype was counted between two and nine times. V gene TRBV6-2 or TRBV6-3 combines with J gene TRBJ1-2; D remains unclear. The germline CDR1 and CDR2 sequences are MNHEY and SVGEGT. With 2 bases removed from V and 0 bases from J, the gap between germline ends came to 4 bases. The CDR3 covers 13 residues. The CDR3 DNA is TGTGCCAGCAGTTACCCAGCTAACTATGGCTACACCTTC. This translates into CASSYPANYGYTF.

In its sample, this clonotype was seen once. This sequence joins TRBV23-1 and TRBJ2-2, with 7 bases matching TRBD1. TRBV23-1 is an ORF for which the function is uncertain. Unmatched junction bases numbered 4, after V lost 2 bases and J lost 1 base. The CDR3 sequence is 16 residues long. The CDR3 sequence is CASSQAGQVNTGELFF. CDR3 bases: TGCGCCAGCAGTCAAGCCGGACAGGTGAACACCGGGGAGCTGTTTTTT.

This clonotype occurred a few times. The chain carries TRBV28 and TRBJ2-7, with a weak D call TRBD2 (5 bases). The ends were cut back, 4 bases at V and 2 bases at J, with 12 bases in the middle. The CDR3 extends over 14 amino acids. Germline lookup yields CDR1 MDHEN and CDR2 SYDVKM. The chain's CDR3 is CASSWSGRPYEQYV. CDR3 coding DNA: TGTGCCAGCAGTTGGAGCGGAAGGCCCTACGAGCAGTACGTC.

The rearrangement joins TRBV5-1 to TRBJ1-1; TRBD1 might be the D (5 bases). Germline CDR1 and CDR2: SGHRS and YFSETQ. The CDR3 has 15 amino acids. Trimming took 0 bases from V and 5 from J, leaving 14 bases between them. The chain's CDR3 is CASSLGTGGRTEAFF. The CDR3, as DNA: TGCGCCAGCAGCTTGGGTACGGGGGGAAGGACTGAAGCTTTCTTT.

The genes are TRBV2 and TRBJ2-7, with D possibly TRBD2 on 6 matching bases. The V gene lost 5 bases and the J gene lost 5 bases, with 10 bases spanning the gap. The CDR3 is made up of 12 amino acids. The V gene's germline CDR1 is SNHLY and CDR2 FYNNEI. The chain's CDR3 is CASSQRRDEQYF. The CDR3 region has the DNA TGTGCCAGCAGTCAAAGGAGGGACGAGCAGTACTTC.

At least ten counts were recorded for this clonotype. The chain links TRBV6-4 to TRBJ2-3, with TRBD2 matching over 9 bases. Germline-derived CDR1 and CDR2 are MRHNA and SNTAGT. The CDR3 is 15 amino acids. J gave up 2 bases and V 5 bases, and 5 bases lay outside the gene matches. The CDR3 region has the DNA TGTGCCAGCAGTAAGTTAGCGGGAGACACAGATACGCAGTATTTT. This codes for CASSKLAGDTDTQYF.

The J gene is TRBJ1-1, the V gene TRBV29-1, with D unclear. The ends were cut back, 1 base at V and 5 bases at J, with 20 bases in the middle. CDR1 SQVTM and CDR2 ANQGSEA come from the germline V gene. The CDR3 length is 16 residues. CDR3 DNA sequence: TGCAGCGTTGAAGGCCGGGTACGGGCCCCGGGTACTGAAGCTTTCTTT. Its translation: CSVEGRVRAPGTEAFF. The whole variable domain, remainder taken from reference TRBV29-1 and TRBJ1-1, is SAVISQKPSRDICQRGTSLTIQCQVDSQVTMMFWYRQQPGQSLTLIATANQGSEATYESGFVIDKFPISRPNLTFSTLTVSNMSPEDSSIYLCSVEGRVRAPGTEAFFGQGTRLTVV.

V gene TRBV11-2 combines with J gene TRBJ2-7; tentatively, D is TRBD1 (5 bases). The CDR3 is made up of 14 amino acids. Between the trimmed V and J ends, which lost 5 bases and 2 bases, there was a span of 13 bases. Germline V gene lookup returns CDR1 SGHAT and CDR2 FQNNGV. The CDR3 loop reads CASSTVTGPYEQYV. The CDR3 nucleotides are TGTGCCAGCAGCACAGTTACAGGACCCTACGAGCAGTACGTC.

The chain recombines TRBV7-6 with TRBJ2-5; D unresolved. Trimming stripped 1 base from V and 5 bases from J, with 11 bases between. This CDR3 has 14 amino acids. The germline V gene has CDR1 SGHVS and CDR2 FNYEAQ. The CDR3 DNA reads as TGTGCCAGCAGCTTAGGGGCGTTTGGGGAGACCCAGTACTTC. Translating it yields CASSLGAFGETQYF.

The gene calls are TRBV4-3 and TRBJ2-7; TRBD2 might be the D (5 bases). The CDR3 covers 15 residues. CDR1 is LGHNA and CDR2 is YSLEER in the germline V gene. V was cut by 0 bases and J by 6 bases, with 15 bases left in between. CDR3 protein: CASSQDNGMAPEQYF. CDR3 nucleotide sequence: TGCGCCAGCAGCCAAGATAACGGGATGGCACCCGAGCAGTACTTC.

This chain uses TRBV13 with TRBJ1-1; D is possibly TRBD1 (6 bases). Trimming took 1 base from V and 2 from J, leaving 14 bases between them. CDR3 length: 16 amino acids. Per the germline V gene, CDR1 is PRHDT and CDR2 is FYEKMQ (reference sequence). CDR3 residues: CASSLVVFGGNTEAFF. CDR3 nucleotides: TGTGCCAGCAGCTTAGTAGTGTTTGGGGGCAACACTGAAGCTTTCTTT.

The V call is TRBV28, the J call TRBJ1-1; a weak D match, TRBD1 (5 bases). This CDR3 comprises 15 residues. Germline CDR1 MDHEN, CDR2 SYDVKM. The ends were cut back, 8 bases at V and 5 bases at J, with 21 bases in the middle. The CDR3 coding sequence is TGTGCCAGCGGAAGACGGCCGGGGGTTCGTACTGAAGCTTTCTTT. Its protein product is CASGRRPGVRTEAFF.

This clonotype turned up a few times. V usage is TRBV12-3 or TRBV12-4 and J usage is TRBJ2-3; 7 nucleotides line up with TRBD2. J gave up 0 bases and V 2 bases, and 5 bases lay outside the gene matches. The CDR3 consists of 16 residues. CDR3 DNA sequence: TGTGCCAGCAGTTTATTCGCTAGCGGTAGCACAGATACGCAGTATTTT. Translating gives CASSLFASGSTDTQYF.

This clonotype occurred a few times. This sequence joins TRBV12-3 or TRBV12-4 and TRBJ2-5; D not certain. The CDR3 loop spans 12 amino acids. The V end lost 3 bases, the J end lost 5 bases, and 7 bases lay between the germline ends. The CDR3 protein is CASSLLYETQYF. CDR3 in DNA: TGTGCCAGCAGTTTGTTATACGAGACCCAGTACTTC.

V and J are TRBV12-3 or TRBV12-4 and TRBJ1-6; D remains unclear. The CDR3 is 12 amino acids. Deletions cut 7 bases from V and 9 bases from J, with 10 bases between. The CDR3 nucleotides read TGTGCCAGCAAAGACGGTTTTTCACCCCTCCACTTT. It codes for CASKDGFSPLHF.

The chain is built from TRBV20-1 and TRBJ2-5; D is possibly TRBD1 (6 bases). Between the trimmed V and J ends, which lost 6 bases and 5 bases, there was a span of 13 bases. Germline assignment: CDR1 DFQATT and CDR2 SNEGSKA (reference sequence). This CDR3 has 12 residues. The CDR3 coding sequence is TGCAGTGCCACAAAGGGGGTTGAGACCCAGTACTTC. Translating it yields CSATKGVETQYF.

The chain links TRBV5-6 to TRBJ1-2; D uncertain. Trimming took 1 base from V and 7 from J, leaving 14 bases between them. This CDR3 has 14 amino acids. Germline loops: CDR1 SGHDT, CDR2 YYEEEE. DNA of the CDR3: TGTGCCAGCAGCTTGACGTTCCAGGCCCGTGGCTACACCTTC. Amino acids: CASSLTFQARGYTF.

This clonotype occurred many times. V is TRBV7-2 and J is TRBJ2-7, with 9 nucleotides matching TRBD1. Germline V gene data show CDR1 as SGHTA and CDR2 as FQGNSA. The J segment lost 1 base and the V segment lost 4 bases, leaving 5 bases of the junction unmatched. The CDR3 covers 15 residues. The CDR3 here is CASSSGQGVSYEQYF. Here the CDR3 DNA reads TGTGCCAGCAGCTCGGGACAGGGTGTTTCCTACGAGCAGTACTTC.

This clonotype was observed a few times. The V and J genes are TRBV7-9 and TRBJ2-7; TRBD2 agrees at 9 bases. This CDR3 comprises 15 residues. Trimming at V came to 8 bases and at J to 2 bases, leaving 10 bases not matched to a gene. Germline CDR1 SEHNR, CDR2 FQNEAQ (reference sequence). CDR3 nucleotide sequence: TGTGCCAGCTCCCAAACTAGCGGGCGCGCCTACGAGCAGTACTTC. Translating gives CASSQTSGRAYEQYF. Filled out from reference TRBV7-9 and TRBJ2-7, the complete variable domain reads DTGVSQNPRHKITKRGQNVTFRCDPISEHNRLYWYRQTLGQGPEFLTYFQNEAQLEKSRLLSDRFSAERPKGSFSTLEIQRTEQGDSAMYLCASSQTSGRAYEQYFGPGTRLTVT.

This clonotype showed up just a few times. V usage is TRBV11-1 and J usage is TRBJ2-2; 9 bases map to TRBD2. Germline V lookup: CDR1 SGHAT, CDR2 FQDESV (reference sequence). With V trimmed by 1 base and J by 1 base, 10 bases remained unmatched. The CDR3 runs 19 residues. This chain's CDR3 is CASSLGAPRLAVNTGELFF. CDR3 in DNA: TGTGCCAGCAGCTTAGGGGCTCCGAGACTAGCGGTGAACACCGGGGAGCTGTTTTTT.

J is TRBJ2-7 and V is TRBV7-8; TRBD2 agrees at 10 bases. The CDR3 is 17 residues long. J gave up 5 bases and V 5 bases, and 15 bases lay outside the gene matches. In germline, CDR1 is SGHVS, CDR2 FQNEAQ. DNA for the CDR3: TGTGCCAGCAGCCATCCCCATCGACTAGCGGGCGGAGACGAGCAGTACTTC. Translated: CASSHPHRLAGGDEQYF. The variable domain in full, with the rest retrieved from reference TRBV7-8 and TRBJ2-7, is GAGVSQSPRYKVAKRGQDVALRCDPISGHVSLFWYQQALGQGPEFLTYFQNEAQLDKSGLPSDRFFAERPEGSVSTLKIQRTQQEDSAVYLCASSHPHRLAGGDEQYFGPGTRLTVT.

V gene TRBV12-3 or TRBV12-4 combines with J gene TRBJ2-6, with D perhaps TRBD2 (5 bases). This CDR3 is 14 amino acids long. V was cut by 6 bases and J by 4 bases, with 10 bases left in between. The CDR3 DNA reads TGTGCCAGCAGCCGCTCGGGAGGGGCCAACGTCCTGACTTTC. Residues: CASSRSGGANVLTF.

This clonotype was seen only a few times. The V gene is TRBV11-2, the J gene TRBJ2-7; 9 nucleotides line up with TRBD2. The V segment lost 2 bases and the J segment 0 bases; nucleotides outside the gene matches: 2. Germline CDR1 is SGHAT and CDR2 is FQNNGV. The CDR3 has 15 residues. The CDR3 sequence: CASSLLTSGSYEQYV. In DNA form, the CDR3 reads TGTGCCAGCAGCTTATTGACTAGCGGCTCCTACGAGCAGTACGTC.

The chain recombines TRBV12-3 or TRBV12-4 with TRBJ1-4; D is perhaps TRBD1 (5 bases). Trimming took off 6 bases at V and 8 bases at J, with 16 bases between the two ends. The CDR3 has 14 amino acids. CDR3 DNA: TGTGCCAGCAGGAGGCCGGGACCGACGGAAAAACTGTTTTTT. Its translation: CASRRPGPTEKLFF.

The J gene is TRBJ2-7, the V gene TRBV19; D unclear. CDR1 and CDR2 from the germline V gene are LNHDA and SQIVND (reference sequence). Trimming removed 3 bases from V and 4 bases from J, with 10 bases in between. The CDR3 spans 13 residues. CDR3 sequence reads: CASSMSSRYEQYF. Written as DNA, the CDR3 is TGTGCCAGTAGTATGTCCTCTAGGTACGAGCAGTACTTC.